This T cell receptor beta chain is drawn from a study of T cell responses to AZD1222 COVID-19 vaccine (dated by TCRdb to the early 2020s). With respect to the entire study: TCR sequencing was performed for some 250 trial participants, of whom 200 to 220 were given two doses of AZD1222 and around 26 were given two doses of MenACWY control vaccine. Enrollment into the trials was organized by age into subgroups of 18-55, 56-69 and 70-plus years, and those subgroups contained roughly 150, 30 and 60 TCR-sequenced participants, respectively.

The sample's time point, from its label and the paper: baseline before first vaccination. Reading the label with the study, this specimen's treatment or condition is: meningococcal conjugate vaccine given as trial control. Vaccinee samples came from UK trials COV001 and COV002, including a single-blind randomized controlled phase 2/3 trial of AZD1222 (ChAdOx1 nCoV-19) in healthy adults. For TCRbeta chain sequencing, PBMC samples from trial participants were taken at day 0 and at day 28 after the second dose. Findings and caveats that apply to the study as a whole: Epitopes outside the regions mutated in the B.1.351 and B.1.1.7 variants were reportedly recognized by nearly half of the unique spike-specific TCRs. No day 14 peak-response samples were available, so repertoires were characterized only after the peak T cell response. After two AZD1222 doses, spike-specific TCR breadth and depth were significantly higher than at day 0 and than in MenACWY recipients. Participants were mostly white British and included more females than males, and it was suggested by the authors that clonal diversity may have been underestimated. The vaccine-associated CD4 TCRs covered the entire spike protein, and the dominant responses fell in regions 160-218 and 743-854. The 56-69-year group was small, and its depth increase did not reach significance, likely because of low power. Only five or six AZD1222 recipients were SARS-CoV-2 seropositive at baseline, limiting conclusions about previously exposed vaccinees.

The germline V gene supplies CDR1 MNHEY and CDR2 SVGAGI. Trimming leaves V shorter by 6 bases and J shorter by 7 bases, with the junction holding 4 bases beyond the gene matches. Including the terminal cysteine and phenylalanine, the CDR3 comprises 13 residues. Just CDR3 DNA is preserved here, 39 bases in frame from base 1. The CDR3 regions of human TCRbeta chains were analyzed by immunosequencing. As for how the authors treated the data: TCRs in the repertoires were matched against a reference library of SARS-CoV-2-specific TCRs that had been generated with the MIRA antigen-specificity platform. Breadth was defined as the fraction of unique TCRs that were SARS-CoV-2-associated. Depth was defined as the fraction of total T cells that were SARS-CoV-2-associated. Using the MIRA data, each spike-specific TCR was mapped to the spike region that the TCR reacts to and placed in a CD4 or CD8 class. Log10-transformed breadth and depth values were compared by one-way ANOVA with Sidak's multiple comparisons tests. Here the immuneACCESS table is served through TCRdb, limited to in-frame sequences with V and J called. Missing clones are a known gap in these copies; in checked studies unresolved V genes cover under half, and the rest lacks a known reason. V, J and clone size are taken as reported in that table, and D and trimming were inferred from the DNA itself. The sample includes some 90,000 clones, with around 91% observed a single time. In total, the top ten clones hold roughly 5.6% of the sample.

This clone has a handful of counts. Its recognized antigen is unknown. One base away there is no much larger clone; base qualities are not given. Rearrangement joined TRBV6-5 to TRBJ1-1; TRBD1 fits 11 bases in the junction. The source was peripheral blood, collected on day 0 of MenACWY control vaccination. This receptor was taken from an adult in good health. The CDR3 reads as follows: CASRGTGGGEAFF. The sequenced DNA is TGTGCCAGCAGGGGGACAGGGGGAGGTGAAGCTTTCTTT.